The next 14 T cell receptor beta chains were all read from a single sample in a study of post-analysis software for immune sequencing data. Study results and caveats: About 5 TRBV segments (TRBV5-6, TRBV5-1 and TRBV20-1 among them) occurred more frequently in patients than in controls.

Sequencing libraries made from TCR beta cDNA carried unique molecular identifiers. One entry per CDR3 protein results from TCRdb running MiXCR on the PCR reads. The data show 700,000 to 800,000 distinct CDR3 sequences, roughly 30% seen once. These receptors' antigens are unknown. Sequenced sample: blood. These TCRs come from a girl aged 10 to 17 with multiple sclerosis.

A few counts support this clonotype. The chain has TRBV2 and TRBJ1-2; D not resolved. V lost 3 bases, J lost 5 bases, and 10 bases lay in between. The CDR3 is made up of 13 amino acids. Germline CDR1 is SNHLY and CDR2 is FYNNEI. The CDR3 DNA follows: TGTGCCAGCAGTGACCCCAGCTATTATGGCTACACCTTC. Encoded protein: CASSDPSYYGYTF.

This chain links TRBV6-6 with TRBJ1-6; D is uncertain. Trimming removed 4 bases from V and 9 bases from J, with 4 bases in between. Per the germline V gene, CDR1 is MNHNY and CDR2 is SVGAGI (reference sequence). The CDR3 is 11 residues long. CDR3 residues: CASSWGSPLHF. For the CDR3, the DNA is TGTGCCAGCAGTTGGGGTTCACCCCTCCACTTT.

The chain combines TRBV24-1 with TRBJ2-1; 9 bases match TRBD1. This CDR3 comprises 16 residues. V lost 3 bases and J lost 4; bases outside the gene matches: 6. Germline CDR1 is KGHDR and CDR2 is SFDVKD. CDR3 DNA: TGTGCCACCAGTGATCCGGACAGGGGCTATTACAATGAGCAGTTCTTC. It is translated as CATSDPDRGYYNEQFF.

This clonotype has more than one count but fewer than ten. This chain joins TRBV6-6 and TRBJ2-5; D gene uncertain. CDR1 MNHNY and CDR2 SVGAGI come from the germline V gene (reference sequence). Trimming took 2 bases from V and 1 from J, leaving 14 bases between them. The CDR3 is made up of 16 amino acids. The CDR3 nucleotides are TGTGCCAGCAGTTACCGTCGTGGGCAGTTCCAAGAGACCCAGTACTTC. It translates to CASSYRRGQFQETQYF.

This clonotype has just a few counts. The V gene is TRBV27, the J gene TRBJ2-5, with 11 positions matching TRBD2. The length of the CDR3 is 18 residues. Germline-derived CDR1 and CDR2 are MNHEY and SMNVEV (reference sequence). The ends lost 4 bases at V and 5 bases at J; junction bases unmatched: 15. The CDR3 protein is CASSCHASGGIREETQYF. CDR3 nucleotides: TGTGCCAGCAGTTGTCACGCTAGCGGGGGGATCAGGGAGGAGACCCAGTACTTC.

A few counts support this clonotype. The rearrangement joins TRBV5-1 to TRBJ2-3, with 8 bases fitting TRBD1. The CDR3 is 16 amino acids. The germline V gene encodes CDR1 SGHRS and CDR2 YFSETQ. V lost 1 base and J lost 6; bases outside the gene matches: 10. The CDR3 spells CASSLFSGGNSDTQYF. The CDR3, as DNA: TGCGCCAGCAGCTTGTTTTCAGGGGGCAATTCCGATACGCAGTATTTT.

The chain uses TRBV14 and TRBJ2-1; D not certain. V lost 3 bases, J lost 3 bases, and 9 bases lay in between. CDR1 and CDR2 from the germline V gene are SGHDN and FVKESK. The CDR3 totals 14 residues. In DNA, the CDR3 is TGTGCCAGCAGCCATCTCAAGTACTACAATGAGCAGTTCTTC. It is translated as CASSHLKYYNEQFF.

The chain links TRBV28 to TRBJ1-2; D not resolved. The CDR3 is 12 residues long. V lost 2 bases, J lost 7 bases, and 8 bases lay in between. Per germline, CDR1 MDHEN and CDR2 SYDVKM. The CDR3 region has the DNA TGTGCCAGCAGTTTACCTAAGAGTGGCTACACCTTC. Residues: CASSLPKSGYTF.

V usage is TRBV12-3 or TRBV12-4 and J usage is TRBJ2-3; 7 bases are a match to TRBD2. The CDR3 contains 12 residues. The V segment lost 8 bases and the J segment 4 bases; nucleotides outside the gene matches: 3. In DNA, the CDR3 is TGTGCCAGCGGGGGGGGTCCAGATACGCAGTATTTT. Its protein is CASGGGPDTQYF.

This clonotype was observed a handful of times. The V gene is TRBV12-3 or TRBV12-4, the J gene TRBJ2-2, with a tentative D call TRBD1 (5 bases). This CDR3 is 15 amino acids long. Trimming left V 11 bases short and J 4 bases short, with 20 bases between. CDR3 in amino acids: CAARLGDRATGELFF. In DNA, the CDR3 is TGTGCCGCCCGGTTGGGCGACAGAGCCACCGGGGAGCTGTTTTTT.

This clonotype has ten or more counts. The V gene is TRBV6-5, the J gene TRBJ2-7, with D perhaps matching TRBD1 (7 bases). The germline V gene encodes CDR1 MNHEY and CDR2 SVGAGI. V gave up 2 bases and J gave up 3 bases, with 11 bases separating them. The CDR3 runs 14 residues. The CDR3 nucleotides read TGTGCCAGCAGTTACGCGGGACAGAACTACGAGCAGTACTTC. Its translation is CASSYAGQNYEQYF.

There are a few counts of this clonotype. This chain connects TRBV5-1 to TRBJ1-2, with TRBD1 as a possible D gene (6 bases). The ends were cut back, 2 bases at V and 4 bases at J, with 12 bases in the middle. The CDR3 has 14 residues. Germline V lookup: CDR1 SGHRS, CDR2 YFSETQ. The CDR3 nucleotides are TGCGCCAGCAGCTTTTTGGACAGAGCCTATGGCTACACCTTC. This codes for CASSFLDRAYGYTF. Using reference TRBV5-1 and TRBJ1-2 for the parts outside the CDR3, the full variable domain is KAGVTQTPRYLIKTRGQQVTLSCSPISGHRSVSWYQQTPGQGLQFLFEYFSETQRNKGNFPGRFSGRQFSNSRSEMNVSTLELGDSALYLCASSFLDRAYGYTFGSGTRLTVV.

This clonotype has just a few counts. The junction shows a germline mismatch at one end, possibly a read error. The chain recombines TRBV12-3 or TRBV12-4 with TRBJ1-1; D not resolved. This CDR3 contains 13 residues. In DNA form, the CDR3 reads TGTGCCAGCAGTTACCGGGCGAACACCGAAGCTTTCTTT. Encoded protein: CASSYRANTEAFF.

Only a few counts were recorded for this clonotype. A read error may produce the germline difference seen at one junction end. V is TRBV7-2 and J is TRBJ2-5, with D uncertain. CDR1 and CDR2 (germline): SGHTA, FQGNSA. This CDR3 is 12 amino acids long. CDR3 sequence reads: CAGSALGYEQYF. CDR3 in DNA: TGTGCCGGCAGCGCACTCGGGTACGAACAGTACTTC.